Listed below are T cell receptor beta chains from one sample, sequenced in a study of cytomegalovirus exposure and HLA in healthy donors. The table came from immunoSEQ multiplex PCR; TCRdb's copy has only in-frame clones and leaves some out. The table has approximately 150,000 clones, over 70% seen once. Sequencing was performed on PBMCs. Receptors were obtained from a woman between 40 and 50 years old in good health and CMV-seronegative. Each CDR3 is given with its conserved first and last residue. Fields, in order: clone size, V gene, D gene, J gene, CDR3 protein, CDR3 DNA. A D gene is named only where the DNA matches it firmly. Expanded clones are given a class, and other clones once, few, many or no size at all.

>-|TRBV6-5|-|TRBJ2-7
CASSFGGRYEQYF
TGTGCCAGCAGTTTTGGAGGGCGCTACGAGCAGTACTTC
>-|TRBV29-1|TRBD1|TRBJ2-1
CSVERNRGSSYNEQFF
TGCAGCGTTGAACGTAACAGGGGAAGCTCCTACAATGAGCAGTTCTTC
>-|TRBV10-1|TRBD1|TRBJ2-7
CASSGGQGANEQYF
TGCGCCAGCAGTGGAGGACAGGGGGCGAACGAGCAGTACTTC
>-|TRBV5-1|TRBD2|TRBJ2-2
CASSGGLADTNTGELFF
TGCGCCAGCAGCGGGGGACTAGCGGACACTAACACCGGGGAGCTGTTTTTT
>-|TRBV4-1|TRBD1|TRBJ1-6
CASSHPRGEVGSPLHF
TGCGCCAGCAGCCATCCCAGGGGGGAGGTTGGGTCACCCCTCCACTTT
>-|TRBV4-3|TRBD2|TRBJ2-3
CASSQVKLAGRTDTQYF
TGCGCCAGCAGCCAAGTCAAGCTAGCGGGGAGAACAGATACGCAGTATTTT
>few|TRBV27|-|TRBJ2-7
CASRVAPLSHEQYF
TGTGCCAGCAGGGTAGCACCTCTCTCCCACGAGCAGTACTTC
>-|TRBV6-6|TRBD2|TRBJ2-1
CASSQGLANEQFF
TGTGCCAGCAGTCAGGGACTAGCCAATGAGCAGTTCTTC
>-|TRBV10-3|-|TRBJ1-1
CAISESGGNTEAFF
TGTGCCATCAGTGAGTCAGGGGGGAACACTGAAGCTTTCTTT
>once|TRBV10-3|-|TRBJ1-2
CAISESVAAVYGYTF
TGTGCCATCAGTGAGTCAGTCGCGGCAGTCTATGGCTACACCTTC
>-|TRBV29-1|TRBD2|TRBJ2-3
CSVEGRRGESTDTQYF
TGCAGCGTTGAAGGACGGCGGGGGGAGAGCACAGATACGCAGTATTTT
>-|TRBV6-6|-|TRBJ1-3
CASSYTLQGPRNTIYF
TGTGCCAGCAGTTACACCCTACAGGGTCCTCGAAACACCATATATTTT
>-|TRBV5-1|-|TRBJ2-2
CATRMAANTGELFF
TGCGCCACCCGTATGGCGGCGAACACCGGGGAGCTGTTTTTT
>few|TRBV25-1|-|TRBJ1-2
CASSESGNYGYTF
TGTGCCAGCAGTGAATCGGGTAACTATGGCTACACCTTC
>-|TRBV18|TRBD1|TRBJ1-1
CASSLEGTGGQENTEAFF
TGTGCCAGCTCACTTGAGGGGACAGGGGGCCAAGAGAACACTGAAGCTTTCTTT
>-|TRBV2|TRBD1|TRBJ2-3
CASNNRDSRTDTQYF
TGTGCCAGCAATAACCGGGACAGCCGCACAGATACGCAGTATTTT